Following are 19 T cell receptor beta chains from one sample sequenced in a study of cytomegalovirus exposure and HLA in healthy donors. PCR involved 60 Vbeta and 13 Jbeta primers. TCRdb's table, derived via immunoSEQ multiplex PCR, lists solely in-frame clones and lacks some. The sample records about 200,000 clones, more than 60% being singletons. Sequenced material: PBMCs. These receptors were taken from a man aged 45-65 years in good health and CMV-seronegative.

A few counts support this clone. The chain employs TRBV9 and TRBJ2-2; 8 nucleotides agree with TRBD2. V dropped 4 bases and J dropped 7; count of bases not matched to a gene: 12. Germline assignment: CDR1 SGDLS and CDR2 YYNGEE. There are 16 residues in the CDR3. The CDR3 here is CASSLVSGRAVGELFF. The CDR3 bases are TGTGCCAGCAGCCTCGTGAGCGGGAGAGCGGTCGGGGAGCTGTTTTTT.

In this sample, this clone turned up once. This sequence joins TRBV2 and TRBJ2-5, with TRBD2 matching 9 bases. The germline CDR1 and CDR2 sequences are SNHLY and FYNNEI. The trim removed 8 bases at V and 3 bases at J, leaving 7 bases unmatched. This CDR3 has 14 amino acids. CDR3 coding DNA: TGTGCCAGCGGCTTGGCGGGAGGGAAAGAGACCCAGTACTTC. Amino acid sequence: CASGLAGGKETQYF.

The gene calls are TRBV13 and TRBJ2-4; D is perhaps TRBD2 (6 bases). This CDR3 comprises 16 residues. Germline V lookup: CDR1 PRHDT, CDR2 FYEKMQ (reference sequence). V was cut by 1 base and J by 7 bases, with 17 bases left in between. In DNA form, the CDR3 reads TGTGCCAGCAGCTTAGAGCTGAGGGGAGGAGGGAACATTCAGTACTTC. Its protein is CASSLELRGGGNIQYF.

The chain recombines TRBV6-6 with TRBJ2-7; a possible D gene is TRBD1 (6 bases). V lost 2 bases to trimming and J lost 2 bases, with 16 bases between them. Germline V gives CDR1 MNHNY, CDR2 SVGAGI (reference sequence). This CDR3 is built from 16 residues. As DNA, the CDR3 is TGTGCCAGCAGTTACAGGGCACAGGGAGCCACCTACGAGCAGTACTTC. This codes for CASSYRAQGATYEQYF.

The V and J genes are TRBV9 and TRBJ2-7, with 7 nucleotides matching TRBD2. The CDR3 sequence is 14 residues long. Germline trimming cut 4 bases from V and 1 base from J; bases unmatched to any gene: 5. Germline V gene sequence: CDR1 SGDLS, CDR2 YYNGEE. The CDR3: CASSLSGKSYEQYF. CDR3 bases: TGTGCCAGCAGCCTAAGCGGGAAGTCCTACGAGCAGTACTTC.

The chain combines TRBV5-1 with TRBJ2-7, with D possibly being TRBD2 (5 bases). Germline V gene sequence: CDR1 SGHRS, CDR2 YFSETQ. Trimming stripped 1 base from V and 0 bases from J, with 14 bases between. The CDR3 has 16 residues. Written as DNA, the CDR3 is TGCGCCAGCAGCTTGTGGAGGATTGACACCTCCTACGAGCAGTACTTC. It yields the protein CASSLWRIDTSYEQYF.

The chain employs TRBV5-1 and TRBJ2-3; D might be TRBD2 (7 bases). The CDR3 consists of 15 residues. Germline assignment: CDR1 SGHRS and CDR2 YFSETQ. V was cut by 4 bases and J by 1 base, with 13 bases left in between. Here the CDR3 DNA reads TGCGCCAGCAGCCCCGGGGGGCGCGGCACAGATACGCAGTATTTT. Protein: CASSPGGRGTDTQYF.

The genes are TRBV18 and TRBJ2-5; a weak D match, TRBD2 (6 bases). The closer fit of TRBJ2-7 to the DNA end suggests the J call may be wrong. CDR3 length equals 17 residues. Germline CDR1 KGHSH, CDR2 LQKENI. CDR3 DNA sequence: TGTGCCAGCTCACCCGAGAAATTTGAGCGGGCCTCCTACGAGCAGTACTTC. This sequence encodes CASSPEKFERASYEQYF.

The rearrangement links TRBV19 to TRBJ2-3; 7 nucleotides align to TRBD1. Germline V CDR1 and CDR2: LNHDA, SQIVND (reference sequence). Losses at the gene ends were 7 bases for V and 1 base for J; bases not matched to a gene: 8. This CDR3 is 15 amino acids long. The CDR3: CASTSGGKRTDTQYF. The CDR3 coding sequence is TGTGCCAGTACCTCAGGGGGAAAGCGCACAGATACGCAGTATTTT.

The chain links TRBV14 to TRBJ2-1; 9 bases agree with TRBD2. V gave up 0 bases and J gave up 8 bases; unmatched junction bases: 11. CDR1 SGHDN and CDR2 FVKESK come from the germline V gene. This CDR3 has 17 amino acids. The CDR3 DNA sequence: TGTGCCAGCAGCCAAGATCGACTAGCGGAAAGGAGGTATGAGCAGTTCTTC. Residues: CASSQDRLAERRYEQFF.

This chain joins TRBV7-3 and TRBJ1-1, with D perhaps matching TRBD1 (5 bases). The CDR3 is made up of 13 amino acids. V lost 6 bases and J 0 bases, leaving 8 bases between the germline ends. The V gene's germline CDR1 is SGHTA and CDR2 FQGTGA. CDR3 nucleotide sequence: TGTGCCAGCAGGGCGACAGTGAACACTGAAGCTTTCTTT. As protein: CASRATVNTEAFF.

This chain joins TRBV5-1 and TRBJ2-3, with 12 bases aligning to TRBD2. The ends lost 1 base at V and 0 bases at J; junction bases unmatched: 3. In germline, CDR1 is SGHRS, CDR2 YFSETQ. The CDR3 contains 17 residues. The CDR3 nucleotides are TGCGCCAGCAGCTTGTTGGGGACTAGCGGGAGCACAGATACGCAGTATTTT. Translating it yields CASSLLGTSGSTDTQYF.

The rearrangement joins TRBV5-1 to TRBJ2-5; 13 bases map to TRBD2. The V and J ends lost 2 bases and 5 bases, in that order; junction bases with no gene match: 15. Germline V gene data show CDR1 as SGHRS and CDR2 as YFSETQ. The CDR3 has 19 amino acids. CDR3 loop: CASSLPTGTSGAVGETQYF. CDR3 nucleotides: TGCGCCAGCAGCTTACCAACCGGGACTAGCGGGGCCGTGGGGGAGACCCAGTACTTC.

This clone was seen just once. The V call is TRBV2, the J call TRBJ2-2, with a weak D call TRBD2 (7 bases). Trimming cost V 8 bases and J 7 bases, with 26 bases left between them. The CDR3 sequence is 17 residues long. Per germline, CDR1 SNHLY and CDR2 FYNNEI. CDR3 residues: CASGTTGFWGRGGELFF. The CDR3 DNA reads TGTGCCAGCGGGACTACAGGGTTTTGGGGGCGAGGCGGGGAGCTGTTTTTT.

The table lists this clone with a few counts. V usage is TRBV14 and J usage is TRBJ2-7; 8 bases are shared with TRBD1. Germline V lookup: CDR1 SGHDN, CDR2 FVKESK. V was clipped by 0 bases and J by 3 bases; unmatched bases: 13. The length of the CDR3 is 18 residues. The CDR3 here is CASSQEGFRSDRDYEQYF. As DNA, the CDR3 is TGTGCCAGCAGCCAAGAGGGTTTTCGCTCGGACAGGGACTACGAGCAGTACTTC.

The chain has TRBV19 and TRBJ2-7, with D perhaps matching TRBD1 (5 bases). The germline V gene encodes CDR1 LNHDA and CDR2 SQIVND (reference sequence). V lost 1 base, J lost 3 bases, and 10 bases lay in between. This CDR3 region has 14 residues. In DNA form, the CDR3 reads TGTGCCAGTAGTATAGTTGGCAGGGACTACGAGCAGTACTTC. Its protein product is CASSIVGRDYEQYF. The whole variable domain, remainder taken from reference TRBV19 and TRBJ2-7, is DGGITQSPKYLFRKEGQNVTLSCEQNLNHDAMYWYRQDPGQGLRLIYYSQIVNDFQKGDIAEGYSVSREKKESFPLTVTSAQKNPTAFYLCASSIVGRDYEQYFGPGTRLTVT.

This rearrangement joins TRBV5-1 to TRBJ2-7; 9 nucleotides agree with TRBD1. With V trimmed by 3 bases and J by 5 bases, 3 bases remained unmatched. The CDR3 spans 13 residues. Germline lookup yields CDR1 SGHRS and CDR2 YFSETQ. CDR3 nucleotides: TGCGCCAGCAGCTCTACAGGGGGCGACGAGCAGTACTTC. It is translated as CASSSTGGDEQYF.

In DNA form, the CDR3 reads TGCGCCAGCAGCCCGGCGGCAGAGGTCGCCTACGAGCAGTACTTC. It specifies CASSPAAEVAYEQYF. This sequence joins TRBV5-1 and TRBJ2-7, with D uncertain. This CDR3 has 15 amino acids. V was cut by 4 bases and J by 2 bases, with 16 bases left in between. Germline values: CDR1 SGHRS, CDR2 YFSETQ.

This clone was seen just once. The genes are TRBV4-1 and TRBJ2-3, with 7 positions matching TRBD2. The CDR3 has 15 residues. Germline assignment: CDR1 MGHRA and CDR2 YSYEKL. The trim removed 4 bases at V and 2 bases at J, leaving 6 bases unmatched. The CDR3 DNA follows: TGCGCCAGCAGCCCACCGGGACTATACACAGATACGCAGTATTTT. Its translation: CASSPPGLYTDTQYF.